These T cell receptor beta chains were read from a single sample in a study of shared clonotypes between healthy human individuals. Some clones are missing from TCRdb's copy, which holds only in-frame ones; the method was immunoSEQ multiplex PCR. The repertoire holds hundreds of thousands of clones, roughly 96% seen once, with 0.095% to 0.13% in the top ten. The sample consisted of naive CD8+ T cells sorted from blood. These receptors originate from a woman aged 25 to 39 in good health. CDR3s include the opening cysteine and the closing phenylalanine or tryptophan. Each record gives: CDR3 protein, V gene, CDR3 length, J gene.

CDR3: CTSSPIPPRGSGYF
V: TRBV1
length: 14
J: TRBJ2-7

CDR3: CSALWGTEAFF
V: TRBV20-1
length: 11
J: TRBJ1-1

CDR3: CASSKDRGWCF
V: TRBV25-1
length: 11
J: TRBJ2-7

CDR3: CASSEGGSGGNTIYF
V: TRBV25-1
length: 15
J: TRBJ1-3

CDR3: CASSLIGSTDTQYF
V: TRBV27
length: 14
J: TRBJ2-3

CDR3: CASSIGTGGIYEQYF
V: TRBV19
length: 15
J: TRBJ2-7

CDR3: CASSLWGGLNTEAFF
V: TRBV7-9
length: 15
J: TRBJ1-1

CDR3: CASELGDGTSYNEQFF
V: TRBV5-6
length: 16
J: TRBJ2-1

CDR3: CAWSVSKPYEQYF
V: TRBV30
length: 13
J: TRBJ2-7

CDR3: CATAKGNEQFF
V: TRBV28
length: 11
J: TRBJ2-1

CDR3: CASSYSGGATTEAFF
V: TRBV6-6
length: 15
J: TRBJ1-1

CDR3: CASSPRGEGLTQPQHF
V: TRBV27
length: 16
J: TRBJ1-5

CDR3: CASSWTGVGTEAFF
V: TRBV7-9
length: 14
J: TRBJ1-1

CDR3: CASSIGDQGAYEQYF
V: TRBV19
length: 15
J: TRBJ2-7

CDR3: CATSRDGREVRFGELFF
V: TRBV15
length: 17
J: TRBJ2-2

CDR3: CASSSRTSGLAKNIQYF
V: TRBV28
length: 17
J: TRBJ2-4